The clone carrying this T cell receptor (beta chain) was recorded only once. Its antigen is unidentified. Within the sample, other DNA sequences also encode this same CDR3. This specimen belongs to a study of shared clonotypes between healthy human individuals. Points from the study as a whole: Sequencing depth was expected to influence donor clonotype sharing.

Sequenced by immunoSEQ multiplex PCR; TCRdb stores in-frame clones only, minus some. The sample records millions of clones, around 94% being singletons. The healthy adult donors were HIV-negative and reported no recent acute infections or vaccinations. Division of CD4+ cells produced a CD45RA+ naive subset and a CD45RA-negative memory subset. The CDR3 is made up of 16 amino acids. Germline lookup yields CDR1 SGHRS and CDR2 YFSETQ. Unmatched junction bases numbered 8, after V lost 0 bases and J lost 6 bases. The TCR sequence derives from a man younger than 30 in good health. The gene calls are TRBV5-1 and TRBJ2-3, with 9 nucleotides matching TRBD2. Specimen: naive CD4+ T cells sorted from blood. Subset denoted: CD45RA+ positively selected. The CDR3 spells CASSLAGGGAHDTQYF. CDR3 nucleotides: TGCGCCAGCAGCTTGGCGGGCGGGGGGGCTCACGATACGCAGTATTTT.